A selection of T cell receptor beta chains follows, all from one sample in a study of cytomegalovirus exposure and HLA in healthy donors. Generated by immunoSEQ multiplex PCR, the TCRdb table keeps only in-frame clones and is missing some. The table has roughly 99,000 clones, roughly 73% seen once. What was sequenced was PBMCs. These receptors came from a woman aged 35 to 49 in good health and CMV-seronegative. The conserved cysteine and the conserved F or W are not part of the CDR3 here.

J gene,V gene,CDR3 protein
TRBJ1-5,TRBV7-6,ASSRDLNQPQH
TRBJ2-5,TRBV6-5,ASSRGNQETQY
TRBJ1-1,TRBV9,ASSGGREDTEAF
TRBJ2-2,TRBV18,ASSPQGVAGELF
TRBJ2-5,TRBV5-4,ATEDREETQY
TRBJ1-2,TRBV5-1,ASSLGLRTDNYGYT
TRBJ2-2,TRBV6-4,ASSGGATGELF
TRBJ2-7,TRBV19,ASSILDKPYEQY
TRBJ1-2,TRBV6-1,ASSEVPGGIYGYT
TRBJ2-3,TRBV19,ASSSLAGTTDTQY
TRBJ1-2,TRBV7-9,ASSGQGNYGYT
TRBJ2-6,TRBV6-4,ASRSSSGANVLT
TRBJ2-7,TRBV7-2,ASSRGQGSSYEQY
TRBJ2-5,TRBV19,ASSSPTGTGETQY
TRBJ1-1,TRBV30,AWSSQGRTEAF
TRBJ1-4,TRBV25-1,ASSVNEKLF
TRBJ1-4,TRBV28,ASSLGTGYEKLF
TRBJ2-7,TRBV29-1,SVDISYEQY
TRBJ1-1,TRBV27,ASSLRRARDTTEAF
TRBJ1-1,TRBV19,ATQGADTEAF
TRBJ2-2,TRBV7-9,ASSLSFDTGELF
TRBJ1-2,TRBV25-1,ASRKQGETYGYT
TRBJ2-2,TRBV5-1,ASSRDRAMNTGELF
TRBJ2-7,TRBV7-2,ASSQDRSSYEQY
TRBJ1-2,TRBV11-2,ASSLALGTGGNYGYT
TRBJ1-3,TRBV29-1,SVDASGNTIY
TRBJ2-3,TRBV28,ASSLSGTSGGVSTDTQY
TRBJ1-5,TRBV6-1,ASSEHSNQPQH
TRBJ2-7,TRBV15,ATSSTRTGSSYEQY
TRBJ1-2,TRBV28,ASSWGQDYGYT
TRBJ2-2,TRBV6-6,ASSPGLNANTGELF
TRBJ1-1,TRBV6-5,ASSQQGNTEAF
TRBJ2-3,TRBV2,ASMRRTSGGGTDTQY
TRBJ1-1,TRBV2,ASSTTGYPEAF
TRBJ1-2,TRBV5-6,ASSFNRGYYGYT
TRBJ2-2,TRBV4-3,ASSQLTGAGELF
TRBJ1-6,TRBV6-4,ASSYEGAPNSPLH
TRBJ2-3,TRBV28,ASSPTHSTGGTDTQY
TRBJ1-1,TRBV7-2,ASSPSGGAGHTEAF
TRBJ2-7,TRBV2,ASTRTGAYEQY
TRBJ1-2,TRBV7-2,ASTRGTGANYGYT
TRBJ1-1,TRBV19,ASIGQAAMNTEAF
TRBJ2-7,TRBV4-3,ASSHRTGGRELPYEQY
TRBJ1-5,TRBV27,ASSRGSGSNQPQH
TRBJ2-2,TRBV29-1,SAKPGQGLTGELF
TRBJ1-2,TRBV7-3,ASSAGPGGYT
TRBJ2-1,TRBV5-6,ASSTTGTPYNEQF
TRBJ1-5,TRBV6-1,ASNPSGRRPQH
TRBJ2-5,TRBV27,ASSQTGNQETQY
TRBJ1-2,TRBV6-6,ASSYLEGNYGYT